This TCR beta chain stems from a study of regulatory T cells in long-lasting Graves disease. Remarks on this clonotype: What it binds is unknown.

Documented time point: newly diagnosed GD, antithyroid drugs for less than 3 months. PBMC RNA served as the TCR library source. From an endocrinology department in Xi'an, China, came the patients. Germline CDR1 is SEHNR and CDR2 is FQNEAQ (reference sequence). The V and J ends lost 2 bases and 1 base, in that order; junction bases with no gene match: 2. The length of the CDR3 is 15 residues. Study-wide points: Patients with persistent disease showed a bias toward TRBV28, TRBJ1-2 and TRBJ2-5. The TCR repertoire of persistent Graves' patients was less diverse than that of newly diagnosed ones.

Investigators prepared the TCR beta libraries by applying iRepertoire HTBI primers and Arm-PCR of CDR3 regions. TCRdb reprocessed the multiplex PCR reads with MiXCR, giving one entry per CDR3 protein. The repertoire holds about 530,000 distinct CDR3 sequences, around 15% seen once, with around 25% in the top ten. This same sample was also part of a study on T cells in Graves' hyperthyroidism and ophthalmopathy. Turning to that study: An initial round of RT-PCR targeting the TCR CDR3 relied on the HTBI primer set.

This receptor was obtained from a woman aged 40 to 65 with Graves disease. The V gene is TRBV7-9, the J gene TRBJ1-1; 9 bases align to TRBD1. The material sequenced was peripheral blood mononuclear cells (PBMCs), taken at new diagnosis, from a patient treated with antithyroid drugs. This CDR3 reads CASSLPTGGNTEAFF. For the CDR3, the DNA is TGTGCCAGCAGCTTACCGACAGGGGGGAACACTGAAGCTTTCTTT. The entire variable domain, with the rest obtained from reference TRBV7-9 and TRBJ1-1, is as follows: DTGVSQNPRHKITKRGQNVTFRCDPISEHNRLYWYRQTLGQGPEFLTYFQNEAQLEKSRLLSDRFSAERPKGSFSTLEIQRTEQGDSAMYLCASSLPTGGNTEAFFGQGTRLTVV.